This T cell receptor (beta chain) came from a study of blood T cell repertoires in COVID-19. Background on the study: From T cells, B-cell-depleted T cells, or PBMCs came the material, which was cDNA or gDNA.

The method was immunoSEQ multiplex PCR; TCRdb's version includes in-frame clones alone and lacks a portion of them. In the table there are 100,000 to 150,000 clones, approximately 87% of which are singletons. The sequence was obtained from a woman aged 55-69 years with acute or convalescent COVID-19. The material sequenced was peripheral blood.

The CDR3 loop is CASVGTGQGSYGYTF. The CDR3 nucleotides read TGTGCCAGCGTAGGAACGGGACAGGGGTCCTATGGCTACACCTTC. The rearrangement joins TRBV25-1 to TRBJ1-2; 10 bases line up with TRBD1. CDR1 and CDR2 (germline): MGHDK, SYGVNS. The CDR3 is 15 residues long. V lost 8 bases and J lost 4; bases outside the gene matches: 10.